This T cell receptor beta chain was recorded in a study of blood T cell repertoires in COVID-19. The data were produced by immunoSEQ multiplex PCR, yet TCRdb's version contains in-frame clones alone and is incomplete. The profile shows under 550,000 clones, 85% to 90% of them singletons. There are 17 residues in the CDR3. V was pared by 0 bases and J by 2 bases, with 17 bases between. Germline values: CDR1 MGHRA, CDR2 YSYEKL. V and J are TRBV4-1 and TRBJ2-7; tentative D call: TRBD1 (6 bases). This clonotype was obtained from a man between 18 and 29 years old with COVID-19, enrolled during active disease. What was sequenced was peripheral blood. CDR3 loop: CASSQDRGVGTTYEQYF. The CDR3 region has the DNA TGCGCCAGCAGCCAAGATCGAGGGGTCGGGACAACCTACGAGCAGTACTTC.